This TCR beta chain was found in a study of somatic mutations in cytotoxic T cells in rheumatoid arthritis. Study details: Certain V beta antibody-stained T-cell populations, V beta1+ cells sequenced for TCRB among them, were flow-sorted to nearly 100% purity.

Broader study findings: Exceedance of 20% of CD8+ cells by the largest CD8+ clone occurred in about an eighth of the roughly 60 patients.

This CDR3 is 12 amino acids long. Germline V gives CDR1 SEHNR, CDR2 FQNEAQ (reference sequence). Trimming pared 5 bases from V and 5 bases from J, leaving 9 bases between. TCRdb's table, derived via immunoSEQ multiplex PCR, lists solely in-frame clones and lacks some. The sample shows approximately 7,000 clones, around 75% of them seen only once. This clone has a single count. Its matching antigen is unknown. The genes are TRBV7-9 and TRBJ2-5; no clear D. The TCR comes from a woman between 55 and 75 years old in good health. The sequenced sample was CD8+ T cells sorted from blood. The CDR3 region has the DNA TGTGCCAGCAGCCAGTCATTTGAGACCCAGTACTTC. Translating gives CASSQSFETQYF.